Listed below are T cell receptor beta chains from one sample, sequenced in a study of T cell responses to AZD1222 COVID-19 vaccine. Produced via immunoSEQ multiplex PCR; TCRdb's table is partial and in-frame only. This sample has around 130,000 clones, with roughly 92% found just once. Here the sequenced sample was peripheral blood, taken 28 days after the second AZD1222 dose. The receptors derive from an adult who received the AZD1222 COVID-19 vaccine. Both conserved end residues are part of each CDR3. Fields, in order: clone size, CDR3 length, J gene, V gene, D gene, CDR3 protein, CDR3 DNA. D genes are given only for firm matches. Not all rows give a size; the values are once, few, many and, for expanded clones, a class.

>NA|15|TRBJ2-2|TRBV30|TRBD1
CAWSRGQGKTGELFF
TGTGCCTGGAGTCGCGGACAGGGGAAGACCGGGGAGCTGTTTTTT
>NA|17|TRBJ2-1|TRBV29-1|TRBD1
CSVEDRKGDRAHNEQFF
TGCAGCGTTGAAGATCGAAAGGGGGACAGGGCCCACAATGAGCAGTTCTTC
>NA|15|TRBJ1-5|TRBV6-5|TRBD1
CASRMTGGRNQPQHF
TGTGCCAGCAGAATGACAGGGGGGCGCAATCAGCCCCAGCATTTT
>NA|13|TRBJ1-2|TRBV6-5|NA
CASSYDRRSGYTF
TGTGCCAGCAGTTACGACAGGCGTAGTGGCTACACCTTC
>NA|16|TRBJ2-3|TRBV28|TRBD2
CASQLGLAGGIDTQYF
TGTGCCAGCCAACTCGGACTAGCGGGAGGTATAGATACGCAGTATTTT
>NA|15|TRBJ1-5|TRBV19|TRBD1
CAGGGQGVLGQPQHF
TGTGCCGGGGGAGGACAGGGGGTCCTCGGCCAGCCCCAGCATTTT
>NA|14|TRBJ1-2|TRBV9|NA
CASSVEDDLYGYTF
TGTGCCAGCAGCGTAGAAGACGACCTCTATGGCTACACCTTC
>NA|15|TRBJ2-3|TRBV28|TRBD2
CASSVSGKSTDTQYF
TGTGCCAGCAGCGTTAGCGGGAAGAGCACAGATACGCAGTATTTT
>NA|13|TRBJ2-7|TRBV6-5|TRBD1
CASMEDRDYEQYF
TGTGCCAGCATGGAGGACAGGGACTACGAGCAGTACTTC
>NA|14|TRBJ2-1|TRBV7-2|NA
CASSSSTAYNEQFF
TGTGCCAGCAGCTCTTCGACAGCCTACAATGAGCAGTTCTTC
>NA|12|TRBJ1-5|TRBV10-3|NA
CAIGDSNQPQHF
TGTGCCATCGGGGATAGCAATCAGCCCCAGCATTTT
>NA|14|TRBJ1-6|TRBV13|NA
CASSPGSYNSPLHF
TGTGCCAGCAGCCCCGGATCCTATAATTCACCCCTCCACTTT
>once|13|TRBJ1-1|TRBV27|NA
CASSLRFNTEAFF
TGTGCCAGCAGTTTAAGATTTAACACTGAAGCTTTCTTT
>NA|13|TRBJ2-2|TRBV24-1|NA
CATSGEATGELFF
TGTGCCACCTCGGGAGAAGCCACCGGGGAGCTGTTTTTT
>NA|14|TRBJ1-1|TRBV2|TRBD1
CASSDRGQGTEAFF
TGTGCCAGCAGTGATCGGGGACAGGGCACTGAAGCTTTCTTT
>NA|15|TRBJ2-1|TRBV11-3|NA
CASSSSGTSYNEQFF
TGTGCCAGCAGCTCCTCCGGGACATCCTACAATGAGCAGTTCTTC
>NA|15|TRBJ1-5|TRBV5-5|NA
CASSPGRDGDQPQHF
TGTGCCAGCAGCCCGGGCCGGGACGGAGATCAGCCCCAGCATTTT
>NA|16|TRBJ2-2|TRBV30|NA
CAWRIKSGGGTGELFF
TGTGCCTGGAGGATAAAAAGCGGAGGGGGCACCGGGGAGCTGTTTTTT
>NA|15|TRBJ1-1|TRBV6-5|NA
CASSYSHRVNTEAFF
TGTGCCAGCAGTTACTCGCACAGGGTGAACACTGAAGCTTTCTTT
>NA|17|TRBJ2-2|TRBV29-1|TRBD2
CSVAGTSGRANTGELFF
TGCAGCGTTGCCGGGACTAGCGGGAGAGCGAACACCGGGGAGCTGTTTTTT
>NA|15|TRBJ2-7|TRBV7-9|TRBD1
CASSLPGTGAYEQYF
TGTGCCAGCAGCTTACCCGGGACAGGGGCTTACGAGCAGTACTTC
>NA|14|TRBJ2-7|TRBV15|NA
CATSMGRTAYEQYF
TGTGCCACCAGCATGGGACGTACGGCCTACGAGCAGTACTTC
>NA|12|TRBJ2-3|TRBV18|NA
CASSPTEGTQYF
TGTGCCAGCTCACCTACCGAGGGAACGCAGTATTTT
>NA|15|TRBJ1-1|TRBV15|TRBD1
CATGGGDRVDTEAFF
TGTGCCACCGGGGGGGGTGACAGGGTGGACACTGAAGCTTTCTTT
>once|14|TRBJ1-2|TRBV5-1|NA
CASSLEGFNYGYTF
TGCGCCAGCAGCTTGGAAGGGTTTAACTATGGCTACACCTTC
>once|17|TRBJ2-7|TRBV28|TRBD2
CASSMGLAGGPSNEQYF
TGTGCCAGCAGTATGGGACTAGCGGGAGGGCCCAGCAACGAGCAGTACTTC
>NA|14|TRBJ1-1|TRBV6-1|NA
CASSDLVQSTEAFF
TGTGCCAGCAGTGACCTTGTACAAAGCACTGAAGCTTTCTTT
>NA|15|TRBJ1-5|TRBV12-5|NA
CASVSGQTLHQPQHF
TGTGCTAGTGTATCGGGACAAACACTACATCAGCCCCAGCATTTT
>NA|14|TRBJ1-1|TRBV7-9|NA
CASSLGGLNTEAFF
TGTGCCAGCAGCTTAGGGGGATTGAACACTGAAGCTTTCTTT
>NA|15|TRBJ2-1|TRBV28|TRBD2
CASRAGTSGWGEQFF
TGTGCCAGCAGGGCCGGGACTAGCGGCTGGGGTGAGCAGTTCTTC
>once|16|TRBJ1-5|TRBV7-8|TRBD1
CASSFSAGGSNQPQHF
TGTGCCAGCAGCTTCTCAGCAGGGGGCAGCAATCAGCCCCAGCATTTT
>NA|14|TRBJ2-3|TRBV6-4|NA
CASSETNPSDTQYF
TGTGCCAGCAGTGAAACTAACCCATCAGATACGCAGTATTTT
>NA|15|TRBJ2-7|TRBV13|TRBD2
CASSLGGRASYEQYF
TGTGCCAGCAGCTTAGGTGGGAGGGCTTCCTACGAGCAGTACTTC
>NA|14|TRBJ2-2|TRBV6-5|TRBD2
CASLSGSKAGELFF
TGTGCCAGCCTAAGCGGGAGCAAGGCCGGGGAGCTGTTTTTT
>NA|17|TRBJ1-1|TRBV25-1|NA
CASSENRQAVIVAEAFF
TGTGCCAGCAGCGAGAACCGACAGGCGGTAATAGTAGCTGAAGCTTTCTTT
>NA|14|TRBJ2-1|TRBV6-4|TRBD2
CASSSSTSGNEQFF
TGTGCCAGCAGTTCATCGACTAGCGGGAATGAGCAGTTCTTC
>once|15|TRBJ2-7|TRBV6-5|TRBD1
CASSWGDRGSYEQYF
TGTGCCAGCAGTTGGGGGGACAGGGGTTCCTACGAGCAGTACTTC
>NA|15|TRBJ1-1|TRBV19|NA
CASTPQTGAGTEAFF
TGTGCCAGTACCCCCCAAACGGGGGCGGGCACTGAAGCTTTCTTT
>NA|14|TRBJ1-1|TRBV3-1/TRBV3-2|NA
CASSTKLGNTEAFF
TGTGCCAGCAGCACCAAGCTGGGGAACACTGAAGCTTTCTTT
>few|15|TRBJ1-2|TRBV6-1|TRBD1
CASSEETGEIYGYTF
TGTGCCAGCAGTGAAGAAACAGGGGAAATCTATGGCTACACCTTC
>NA|15|TRBJ1-6|TRBV9|TRBD1
CASSVGGTGGSPLHF
TGTGCCAGCAGCGTAGGGGGGACAGGGGGTTCACCCCTCCACTTT
>NA|15|TRBJ2-1|TRBV27|NA
CASRQLGGTYNEQFF
TGTGCCAGCAGACAGCTAGGTGGAACCTACAATGAGCAGTTCTTC
>NA|13|TRBJ1-1|TRBV12-3/TRBV12-4|NA
CASSPRGGMGAFF
TGTGCCAGCAGCCCTCGGGGGGGGATGGGAGCTTTCTTT
>NA|12|TRBJ2-5|TRBV12-3/TRBV12-4|NA
CASGASRETQYF
TGTGCCAGCGGAGCGTCGAGGGAGACCCAGTACTTC
>NA|11|TRBJ1-2|TRBV29-1|NA
CSVAGVRGYTF
TGCAGCGTAGCAGGGGTACGTGGCTACACCTTC
>NA|15|TRBJ1-6|TRBV30|TRBD1
CAWSVRGQGLDTLHF
TGTGCCTGGAGTGTACGGGGACAGGGGCTGGACACCCTCCACTTT
>NA|15|TRBJ2-7|TRBV3-1/TRBV3-2|NA
CASSQSGQPSYEQYF
TGTGCCAGCAGTCAATCGGGGCAACCCTCCTACGAGCAGTACTTC
>NA|15|TRBJ1-1|TRBV7-3|NA
CASSLSPVVNTEAFF
TGTGCCAGCAGCTTATCGCCGGTAGTGAACACTGAAGCTTTCTTT
>NA|21|TRBJ2-4|TRBV6-2/TRBV6-3|TRBD2
CASSYPGLAGGPSLAKNIQYF
TGTGCCAGCAGTTACCCCGGACTAGCGGGAGGGCCATCGCTAGCCAAAAACATTCAGTACTTC
>NA|14|TRBJ1-2|TRBV28|NA
CASSQWGRNYGYTF
TGTGCCAGCAGTCAATGGGGACGGAACTATGGCTACACCTTC
>NA|16|TRBJ2-1|TRBV7-9|TRBD2
CASSPPRLAGVTEQFF
TGTGCCAGCAGCCCCCCGAGGCTAGCGGGGGTCACAGAGCAGTTCTTC
>NA|16|TRBJ2-7|TRBV7-2|TRBD2
CASSFGRGGKSYEQYF
TGTGCCAGCAGCTTTGGTAGGGGAGGGAAATCCTACGAGCAGTACTTC
>NA|17|TRBJ1-4|TRBV5-8|TRBD1
CASSTGTYQGANEKLFF
TGTGCCAGCAGCACCGGGACATACCAGGGGGCTAATGAAAAACTGTTTTTT